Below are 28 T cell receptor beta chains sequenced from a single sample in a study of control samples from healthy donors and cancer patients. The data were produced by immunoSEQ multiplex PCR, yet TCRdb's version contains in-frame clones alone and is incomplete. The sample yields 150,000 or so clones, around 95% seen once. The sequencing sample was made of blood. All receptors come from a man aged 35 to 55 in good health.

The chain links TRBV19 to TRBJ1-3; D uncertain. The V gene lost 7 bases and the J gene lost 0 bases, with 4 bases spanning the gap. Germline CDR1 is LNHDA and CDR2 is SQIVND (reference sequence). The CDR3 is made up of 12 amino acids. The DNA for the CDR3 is TGTGCCAGTACAGACTCTGGAAACACCATATATTTT. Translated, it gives CASTDSGNTIYF.

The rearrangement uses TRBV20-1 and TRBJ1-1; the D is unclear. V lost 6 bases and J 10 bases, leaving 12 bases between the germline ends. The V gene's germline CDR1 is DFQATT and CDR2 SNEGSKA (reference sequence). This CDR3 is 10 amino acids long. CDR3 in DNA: TGCAGTGCGGAGTCAAAGGGAGCTTTCTTT. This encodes CSAESKGAFF.

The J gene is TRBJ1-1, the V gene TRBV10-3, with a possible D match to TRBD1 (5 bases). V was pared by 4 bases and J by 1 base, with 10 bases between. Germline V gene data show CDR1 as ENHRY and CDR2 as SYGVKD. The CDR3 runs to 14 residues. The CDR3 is CAISAAGTNTEAFF. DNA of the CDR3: TGTGCCATCAGTGCAGCGGGGACGAACACTGAAGCTTTCTTT.

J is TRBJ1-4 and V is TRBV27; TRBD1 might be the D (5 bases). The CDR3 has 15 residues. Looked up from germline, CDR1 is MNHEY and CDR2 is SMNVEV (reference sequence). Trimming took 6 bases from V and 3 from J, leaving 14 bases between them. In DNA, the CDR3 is TGTGCCAGCAGCCCATTTGGGACCCCTAATGAAAAACTGTTTTTT. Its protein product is CASSPFGTPNEKLFF.

The CDR3, as DNA: TGCGCCAGCAGCCCGCCGAGGGGAGGGGGATACACAGATACGCAGTATTTT. It specifies CASSPPRGGGYTDTQYF. The gene calls are TRBV4-1 and TRBJ2-3, with D possibly TRBD2 on 7 matching bases. This CDR3 is built from 17 residues. Per germline, CDR1 MGHRA and CDR2 YSYEKL. The ends were cut back, 4 bases at V and 2 bases at J, with 19 bases in the middle.

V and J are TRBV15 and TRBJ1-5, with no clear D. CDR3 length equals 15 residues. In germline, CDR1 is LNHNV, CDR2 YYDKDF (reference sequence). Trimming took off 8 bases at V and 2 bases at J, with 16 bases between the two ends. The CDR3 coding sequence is TGTGCCACCTACCTGACGGGTCATGGCAATCAGCCCCAGCATTTT. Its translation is CATYLTGHGNQPQHF.

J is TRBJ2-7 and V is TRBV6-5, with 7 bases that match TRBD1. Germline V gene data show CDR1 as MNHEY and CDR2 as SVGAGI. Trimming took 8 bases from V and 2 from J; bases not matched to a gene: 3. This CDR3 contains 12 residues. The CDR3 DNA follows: TGTGCCAGCCGCGGACAGGCCTACGAGCAGTACTTC. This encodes CASRGQAYEQYF.

The CDR3 here is CASSSHHRGGNTIYF. In DNA, the CDR3 is TGTGCCAGCAGTTCCCACCACAGGGGTGGAAACACCATATATTTT. The chain has TRBV28 and TRBJ1-3; 7 bases agree with TRBD1. V shed 4 bases, J shed 3 bases, and the junction held 6 bases outside the gene matches. The CDR3 loop spans 15 amino acids. Looked up from germline, CDR1 is MDHEN and CDR2 is SYDVKM. Variable domain in full (rest from reference TRBV28 and TRBJ1-3): DVKVTQSSRYLVKRTGEKVFLECVQDMDHENMFWYRQDPGLGLRLIYFSYDVKMKEKGDIPEGYSVSREKKERFSLILESASTNQTSMYLCASSSHHRGGNTIYFGEGSWLTVV.

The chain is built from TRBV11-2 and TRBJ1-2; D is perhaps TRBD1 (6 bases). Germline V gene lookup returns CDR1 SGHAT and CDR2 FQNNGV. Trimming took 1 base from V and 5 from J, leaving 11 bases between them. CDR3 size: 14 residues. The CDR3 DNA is TGTGCCAGCAGCTTAGGAAGGGGGACATATGGCTACACCTTC. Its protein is CASSLGRGTYGYTF.

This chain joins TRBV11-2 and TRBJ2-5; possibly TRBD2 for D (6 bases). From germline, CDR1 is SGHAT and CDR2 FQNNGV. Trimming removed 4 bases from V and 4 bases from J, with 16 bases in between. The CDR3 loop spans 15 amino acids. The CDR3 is CASSSSTSGPETQYF. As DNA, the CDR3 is TGTGCCAGCAGCTCGTCGACTAGTGGGCCAGAGACCCAGTACTTC.

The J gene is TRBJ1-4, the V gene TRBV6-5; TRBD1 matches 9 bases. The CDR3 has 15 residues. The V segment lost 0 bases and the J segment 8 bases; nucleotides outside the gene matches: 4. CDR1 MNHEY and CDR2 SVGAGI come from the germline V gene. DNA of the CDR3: TGTGCCAGCAGTTACTCGAACAGGGGGCTCGAAAAACTGTTTTTT. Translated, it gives CASSYSNRGLEKLFF.

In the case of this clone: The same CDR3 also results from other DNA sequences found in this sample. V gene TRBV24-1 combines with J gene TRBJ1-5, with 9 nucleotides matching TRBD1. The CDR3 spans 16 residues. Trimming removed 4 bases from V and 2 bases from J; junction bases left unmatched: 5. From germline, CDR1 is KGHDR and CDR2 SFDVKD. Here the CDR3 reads CATSDPGQGGNQPQHF. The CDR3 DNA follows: TGTGCCACCAGTGACCCGGGACAGGGAGGCAATCAGCCCCAGCATTTT.

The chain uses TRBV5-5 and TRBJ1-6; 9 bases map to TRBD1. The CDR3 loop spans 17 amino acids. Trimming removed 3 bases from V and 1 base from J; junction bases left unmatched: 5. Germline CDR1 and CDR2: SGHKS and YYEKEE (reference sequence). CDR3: CASSSRQGVSYNSPLHF. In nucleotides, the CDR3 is TGTGCCAGCAGCTCGAGACAGGGGGTGTCCTATAATTCACCCCTCCACTTT.

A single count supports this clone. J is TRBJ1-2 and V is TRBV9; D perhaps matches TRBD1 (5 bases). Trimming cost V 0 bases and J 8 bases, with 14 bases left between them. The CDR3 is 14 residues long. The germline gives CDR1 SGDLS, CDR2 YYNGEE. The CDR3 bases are TGTGCCAGCAGCGTAGCCCACAGGAAGAGCGGCTACACCTTC. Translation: CASSVAHRKSGYTF.

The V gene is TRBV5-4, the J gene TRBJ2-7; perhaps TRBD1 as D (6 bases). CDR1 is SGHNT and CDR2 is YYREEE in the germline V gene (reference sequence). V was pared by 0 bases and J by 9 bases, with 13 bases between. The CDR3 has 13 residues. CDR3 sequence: CASSLGDTGGQYF. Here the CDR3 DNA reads TGTGCCAGCAGCTTGGGGGACACTGGCGGGCAGTACTTC.

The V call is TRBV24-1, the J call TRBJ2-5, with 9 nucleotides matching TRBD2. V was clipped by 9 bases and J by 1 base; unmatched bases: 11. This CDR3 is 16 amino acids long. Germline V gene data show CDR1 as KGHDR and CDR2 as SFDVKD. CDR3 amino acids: CATARGAGGTQETQYF. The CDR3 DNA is TGTGCCACCGCCAGAGGGGCGGGGGGGACCCAAGAGACCCAGTACTTC.

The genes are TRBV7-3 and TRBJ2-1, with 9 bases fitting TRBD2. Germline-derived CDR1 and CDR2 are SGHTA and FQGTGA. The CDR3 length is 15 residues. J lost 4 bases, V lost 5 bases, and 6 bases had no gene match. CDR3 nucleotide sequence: TGTGCCAGCAGCAACCTAGCGGGGCGATACAATGAGCAGTTCTTC. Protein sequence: CASSNLAGRYNEQFF.

The CDR3 loop is CASNIPGIYGYTF. The CDR3 DNA follows: TGTGCCAGTAATATTCCGGGGATCTATGGCTACACCTTC. The chain uses TRBV12-3 or TRBV12-4 and TRBJ1-2; D remains ambiguous. Trimming left V 9 bases short and J 4 bases short, with 15 bases between. The CDR3 length is 13 residues.

CDR3 residues: CASSSGQGLNEKLFF. CDR3 nucleotide sequence: TGTGCCAGCAGCTCAGGACAGGGACTTAATGAAAAACTGTTTTTT. The chain has TRBV7-9 and TRBJ1-4; 8 nucleotides line up with TRBD1. J was trimmed by 4 bases and V by 4 bases; bases with no gene match: 5. The CDR3 extends over 15 amino acids. Per the germline V gene, CDR1 is SEHNR and CDR2 is FQNEAQ (reference sequence).

CDR3: CSASEGRAVNQPQHF. CDR3 coding DNA: TGCAGTGCTAGTGAGGGCAGGGCAGTAAATCAGCCCCAGCATTTT. The chain is built from TRBV20-1 and TRBJ1-5; D is perhaps TRBD1 (5 bases). The CDR3 runs to 15 residues. Germline V lookup: CDR1 DFQATT, CDR2 SNEGSKA (reference sequence). Trimming stripped 3 bases from V and 4 bases from J, with 16 bases between.

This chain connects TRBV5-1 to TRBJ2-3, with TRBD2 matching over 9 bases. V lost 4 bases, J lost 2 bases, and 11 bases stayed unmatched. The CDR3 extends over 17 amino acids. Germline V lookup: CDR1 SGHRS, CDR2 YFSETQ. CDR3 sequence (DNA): TGCGCCAGCAGCCCAGAGGGAGCGGGGGGTATCACAGATACGCAGTATTTT. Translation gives CASSPEGAGGITDTQYF.

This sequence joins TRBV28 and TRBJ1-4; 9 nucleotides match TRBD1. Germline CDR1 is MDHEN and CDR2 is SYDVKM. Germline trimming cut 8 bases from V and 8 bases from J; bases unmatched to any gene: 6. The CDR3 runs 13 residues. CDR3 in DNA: TGTGCCAGCGGTACAGGGGGCCGGGAAAAACTGTTTTTT. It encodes CASGTGGREKLFF. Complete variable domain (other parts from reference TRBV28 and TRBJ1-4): DVKVTQSSRYLVKRTGEKVFLECVQDMDHENMFWYRQDPGLGLRLIYFSYDVKMKEKGDIPEGYSVSREKKERFSLILESASTNQTSMYLCASGTGGREKLFFGSGTQLSVL.

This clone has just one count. The CDR3 DNA reads TGTGCCAGCTCACCTACCCGGGCTCCGAACACTGAAGCTTTCTTT. Its translation: CASSPTRAPNTEAFF. V and J are TRBV18 and TRBJ1-1; D remains ambiguous. This CDR3 has 15 amino acids. V was shortened by 3 bases and J by 1 base, with 12 bases between the two germline ends. Germline V gene lookup returns CDR1 KGHSH and CDR2 LQKENI.

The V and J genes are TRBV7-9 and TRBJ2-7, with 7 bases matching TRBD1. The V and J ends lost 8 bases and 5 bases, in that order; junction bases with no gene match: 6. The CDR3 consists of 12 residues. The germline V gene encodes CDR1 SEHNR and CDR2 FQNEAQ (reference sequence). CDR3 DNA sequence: TGTGCCAGCGGACCAACAGGGGACGAGCAGTACTTC. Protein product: CASGPTGDEQYF.

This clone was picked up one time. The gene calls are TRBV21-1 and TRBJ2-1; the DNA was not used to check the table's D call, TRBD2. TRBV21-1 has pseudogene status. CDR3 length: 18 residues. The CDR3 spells CASSNTSRERGSYNEQFF. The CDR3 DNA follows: TGTGCCAGCAGCAATACGTCGAGGGAGCGGGGGAGCTACAATGAGCAGTTCTTC.

This CDR3 is CASSLGWDRDYGYTF. The CDR3 nucleotides read TGTGCCAGCAGCTTAGGGTGGGACAGGGACTATGGCTACACCTTC. This rearrangement joins TRBV11-2 to TRBJ1-2, with TRBD1 matching over 9 bases. Germline CDR1 reads SGHAT; CDR2 reads FQNNGV. CDR3 length: 15 residues. J lost 3 bases, V lost 1 base, and 3 bases had no gene match.

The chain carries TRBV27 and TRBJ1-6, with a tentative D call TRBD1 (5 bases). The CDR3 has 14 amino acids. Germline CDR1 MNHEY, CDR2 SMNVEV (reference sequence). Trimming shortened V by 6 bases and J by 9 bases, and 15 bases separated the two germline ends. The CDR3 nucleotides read TGTGCCAGCAGCCGCAGGGAAGGAAGTTCACCCCTCCACTTT. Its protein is CASSRREGSSPLHF.

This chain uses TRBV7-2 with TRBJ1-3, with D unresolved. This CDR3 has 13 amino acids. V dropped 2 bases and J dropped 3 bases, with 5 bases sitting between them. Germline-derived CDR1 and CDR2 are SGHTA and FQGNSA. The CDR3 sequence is CASSLTLGNTIYF. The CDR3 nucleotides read TGTGCCAGCAGCTTAACCCTTGGAAACACCATATATTTT.